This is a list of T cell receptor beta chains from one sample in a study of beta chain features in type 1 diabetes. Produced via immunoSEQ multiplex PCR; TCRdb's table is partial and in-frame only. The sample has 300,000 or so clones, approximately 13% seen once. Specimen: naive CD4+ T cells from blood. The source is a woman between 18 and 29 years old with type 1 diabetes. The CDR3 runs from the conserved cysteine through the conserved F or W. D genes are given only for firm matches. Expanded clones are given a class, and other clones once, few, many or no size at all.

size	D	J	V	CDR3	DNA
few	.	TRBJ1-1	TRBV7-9	CASSFTGYGTEAFF	TGTGCCAGCAGCTTCACAGGGTATGGCACTGAAGCTTTCTTT
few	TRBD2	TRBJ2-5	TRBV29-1	CSVVRGSGEETQYF	TGCAGCGTTGTACGGGGGAGCGGGGAGGAGACCCAGTACTTC
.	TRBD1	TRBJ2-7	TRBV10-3	CAISDWQGAYEQYF	TGTGCCATCAGTGACTGGCAGGGGGCCTACGAGCAGTACTTC
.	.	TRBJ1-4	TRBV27	CASSWTNRYKTEKLFF	TGTGCCAGCAGTTGGACCAACAGGTACAAAACGGAGAAACTGTTTTTT
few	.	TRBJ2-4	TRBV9	CASSVVPGVGNIQYF	TGTGCCAGCAGCGTAGTCCCGGGGGTAGGAAACATTCAGTACTTC
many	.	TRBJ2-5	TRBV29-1	CSVGRGPQETQYF	TGCAGCGTTGGTCGCGGGCCACAAGAGACCCAGTACTTC
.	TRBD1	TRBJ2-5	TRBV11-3	CASSLGDSQETQYF	TGTGCCAGCAGCTTAGGGGACAGTCAAGAGACCCAGTACTTC
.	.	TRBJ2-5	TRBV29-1	CSASWYQETQYF	TGCAGCGCTAGTTGGTACCAAGAGACCCAGTACTTC
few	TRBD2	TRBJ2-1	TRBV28	CATRGAGGRNEQFF	TGTGCCACTCGAGGAGCGGGAGGTCGTAATGAGCAGTTCTTC
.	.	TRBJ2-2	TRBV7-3	CASSPPGVSNSGELFF	TGTGCCAGCAGCCCACCGGGGGTTTCAAACTCCGGGGAGCTGTTTTTT
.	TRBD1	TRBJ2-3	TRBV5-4	CASSPWGDRGGTQYF	TGTGCCAGCAGCCCTTGGGGGGACAGGGGAGGTACGCAGTATTTT
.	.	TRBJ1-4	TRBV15	CATSRDPSGEEKLFF	TGTGCCACCAGCAGAGATCCCTCGGGGGAAGAAAAACTGTTTTTT
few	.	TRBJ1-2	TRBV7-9	CASSSTATDYGYTF	TGTGCCAGCAGCTCTACAGCCACAGACTATGGCTACACCTTC
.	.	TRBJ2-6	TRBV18	CASSPLGLSGANVLTF	TGTGCCAGCTCACCACTGGGCCTATCTGGGGCCAACGTCCTGACTTTC
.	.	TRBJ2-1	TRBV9	CASSVGVSSYNEQFF	TGTGCCAGCAGCGTAGGGGTTAGCAGCTACAATGAGCAGTTCTTC
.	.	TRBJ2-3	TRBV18	CASSPREDTQYF	TGTGCCAGCTCACCGAGGGAAGATACGCAGTATTTT
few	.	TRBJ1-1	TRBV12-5	CASVLQGNTEAFF	TGTGCTAGCGTCCTACAGGGGAACACTGAAGCTTTCTTT
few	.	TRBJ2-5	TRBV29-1	CSVGPGQGQETQYF	.
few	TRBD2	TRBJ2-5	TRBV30	CAWSRGGPLQETQYF	TGTGCCTGGAGTCGGGGAGGGCCCTTGCAAGAGACCCAGTACTTC
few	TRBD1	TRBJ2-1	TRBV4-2	CASSQEVHRGYNEQFF	TGTGCCAGCAGCCAAGAAGTCCACAGGGGGTACAATGAGCAGTTCTTC
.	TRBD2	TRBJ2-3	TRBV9	CASSVGEGVRTDTQYF	TGTGCCAGCAGCGTAGGGGAGGGAGTCCGCACAGATACGCAGTATTTT
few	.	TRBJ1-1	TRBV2	CARRRVENTEAFF	TGTGCCAGGAGGCGGGTAGAGAACACTGAAGCTTTCTTT
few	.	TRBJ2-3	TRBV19	CASTGGATSSTDTQYF	TGTGCCAGTACCGGCGGGGCTACTTCTAGCACAGATACGCAGTATTTT
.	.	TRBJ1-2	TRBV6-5	CASSYSSPSNYGYTF	TGTGCCAGCAGTTACTCGTCACCGAGTAACTATGGCTACACCTTC
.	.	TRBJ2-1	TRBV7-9	CASSFVGERQFF	TGTGCCAGCAGCTTCGTAGGGGAAAGGCAGTTCTTC
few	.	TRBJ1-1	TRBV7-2	CASSLEGNAAFF	TGTGCCAGCAGCTTAGAGGGGAATGCAGCTTTCTTT
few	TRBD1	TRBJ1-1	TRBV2	CASSGRTGDTEAFF	TGTGCCAGCAGTGGGCGAACAGGGGACACTGAAGCTTTCTTT
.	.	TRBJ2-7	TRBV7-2	CASSLDGRGYEQYF	TGTGCCAGCAGCTTAGACGGGAGAGGCTACGAGCAGTACTTC
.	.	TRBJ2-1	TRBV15	CATSRIGQLFNEQFF	TGTGCCACCAGCAGAATAGGACAATTGTTCAATGAGCAGTTCTTC
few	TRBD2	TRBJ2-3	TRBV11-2	CASSLVEGTSGRDTQYF	TGTGCCAGCAGCTTAGTTGAAGGGACTAGCGGGAGAGATACGCAGTATTTT
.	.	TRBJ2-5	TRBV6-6	CASSRGTGSQETQYF	TGTGCCAGCAGCCGCGGCACGGGTTCTCAAGAGACCCAGTACTTC
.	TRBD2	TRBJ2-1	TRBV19	CASSISSGRSHNEQFF	TGTGCCAGTAGTATAAGCAGCGGGAGATCCCACAATGAGCAGTTCTTC
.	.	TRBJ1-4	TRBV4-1	CASSRWGGPKGDEKLFF	TGCGCCAGCAGCCGTTGGGGGGGCCCCAAAGGTGACGAAAAACTGTTTTTT